One sample yielded the 22 T cell receptor beta chains listed below, sequenced in a study of regulatory T cells in long-lasting Graves disease. The time point: newly diagnosed GD, antithyroid drugs for less than 3 months. Isolated PBMC RNA provided the starting material for the TCR library. Sequencing libraries for TCR beta were prepared with iRepertoire HTBI primers and Arm-PCR of CDR3 regions. TCRdb re-analysed the multiplex PCR reads in MiXCR, keeping a single row per CDR3 protein. Found here are about 220,000 distinct CDR3 sequences, roughly 19% of them singletons; the top ten hold roughly 10%. The sample was also reused in another study, on T cells in Graves' hyperthyroidism and ophthalmopathy.

Sequenced here: peripheral blood mononuclear cells (PBMCs), sampled at new diagnosis, from a patient treated with antithyroid drugs. The receptors derive from a woman aged 25 to 39 with Graves disease.

The chain carries TRBV12-3 or TRBV12-4 and TRBJ2-5, with D possibly being TRBD1 (5 bases). V gave up 6 bases and J gave up 2 bases, with 10 bases separating them. The CDR3 sequence is 13 residues long. The CDR3 bases are TGTGCCAGCAGCATGACAGATCAAGAGACCCAGTACTTC. Its protein is CASSMTDQETQYF.

The table lists this clonotype with many counts. This chain uses TRBV25-1 with TRBJ2-5; 10 nucleotides match TRBD2. Unmatched junction bases numbered 10, after V lost 7 bases and J lost 5 bases. The CDR3 contains 15 residues. Germline V gives CDR1 MGHDK, CDR2 SYGVNS. The CDR3: CASKSSGRIGETQYF. The CDR3 region has the DNA TGTGCCAGCAAGAGTAGCGGGAGGATCGGGGAGACCCAGTACTTC. Full variable domain (missing parts from reference TRBV25-1 and TRBJ2-5): EADIYQTPRYLVIGTGKKITLECSQTMGHDKMYWYQQDPGMELHLIHYSYGVNSTEKGDLSSESTVSRIRTEHFPLTLESARPSHTSQYLCASKSSGRIGETQYFGPGTRLLVL.

The chain carries TRBV24-1 and TRBJ2-5; 7 bases fit TRBD2. Trimming cost V 7 bases and J 3 bases; bases outside gene matches: 4. From germline, CDR1 is KGHDR and CDR2 SFDVKD. CDR3 length: 13 residues. Here the CDR3 DNA reads TGTGCCACCAGGGATGGGACTAAAGAGACCCAGTACTTC. Its translation is CATRDGTKETQYF.

This clonotype has at least ten counts. J is TRBJ2-5 and V is TRBV19, with D hard to call. Per the germline V gene, CDR1 is LNHDA and CDR2 is SQIVND (reference sequence). V lost 6 bases and J lost 0, with 14 bases in between. The CDR3 runs 15 residues. Here the CDR3 DNA reads TGTGCCAGTAGCCTGCGATGGGTGAACCAAGAGACCCAGTACTTC. Protein product: CASSLRWVNQETQYF.

This clonotype showed up many times. The genes are TRBV18 and TRBJ1-2; a possible D gene is TRBD1 (6 bases). CDR1 is KGHSH, CDR2 LQKENI, per germline. V lost 3 bases and J 4 bases, leaving 18 bases between the germline ends. This CDR3 is built from 16 residues. The CDR3 protein is CASSPSSGGEGYGYTF. DNA of the CDR3: TGTGCCAGCTCACCTTCATCGGGGGGCGAGGGCTATGGCTACACCTTC.

On this clonotype itself: This clone may be a read error of a much larger clone one base away. The chain combines TRBV5-4 with TRBJ1-3; D not certain. CDR3 length equals 12 residues. Germline lookup yields CDR1 SGHNT and CDR2 YYREEE (reference sequence). In DNA, the CDR3 is TGTGCCAGCAGCTCGCTCGCGGGCACCGTATATTTT. Residues: CASSSLAGTVYF.

The table lists this clonotype with many counts. The rearrangement links TRBV11-3 to TRBJ2-5; D remains unclear. Germline V gene sequence: CDR1 SGHNT, CDR2 YENEEA. The CDR3 is made up of 15 amino acids. The germline V and J ends were trimmed by 3 bases and 1 base, with 12 bases remaining between them. The CDR3 loop reads CASSLYLSLQETQYF. CDR3 coding DNA: TGTGCCAGCAGCTTGTATCTCAGCCTCCAAGAGACCCAGTACTTC.

The chain links TRBV5-6 to TRBJ1-4, with 8 positions matching TRBD1. The CDR3 length is 14 residues. The J segment lost 5 bases and the V segment lost 4 bases, leaving 4 bases of the junction unmatched. Germline lookup yields CDR1 SGHDT and CDR2 YYEEEE. This CDR3 is CASSQGAQNEKLFF. The CDR3 DNA sequence: TGTGCCAGCAGCCAGGGGGCCCAGAATGAAAAACTGTTTTTT.

In the case of this clonotype: This is likely an artifact of a read error, given a far larger clone one base away. The V and J genes are TRBV11-2 and TRBJ2-1; D possibly corresponds to TRBD2 (6 bases). Germline CDR1 is SGHAT and CDR2 is FQNNGV. CDR3 length: 14 amino acids. V gave up 4 bases and J gave up 7 bases, with 14 bases separating them. CDR3 amino acids: CASSSGGNRNEQFF. The CDR3 coding sequence is TGTGCCAGCAGCTCTGGCGGGAATAGGAATGAGCAGTTCTTC.

This clonotype was detected ten times or more. This chain uses TRBV24-1 with TRBJ2-1, with 7 bases identical to TRBD1. Germline V lookup: CDR1 KGHDR, CDR2 SFDVKD. The V and J ends lost 4 bases and 2 bases, in that order; junction bases with no gene match: 13. This CDR3 is 18 amino acids long. This chain's CDR3 is CATSDPGQPGNAYNEQFF. CDR3 DNA sequence: TGTGCCACCAGTGACCCGGGACAGCCGGGCAACGCCTACAATGAGCAGTTCTTC.

The V call is TRBV25-1, the J call TRBJ1-6; TRBD1 aligns across 7 bases. Trimming cost V 7 bases and J 7 bases; bases outside gene matches: 7. The CDR3 extends over 14 amino acids. The germline gives CDR1 MGHDK, CDR2 SYGVNS. The CDR3 protein is CASTYRGPNSPLHF. In DNA, the CDR3 is TGTGCCAGCACCTACAGGGGACCGAATTCACCCCTCCACTTT.

The table lists this clonotype with many counts. V is TRBV7-8 and J is TRBJ2-5; D assignment may be TRBD1 or TRBD2 (5 bases each). Germline CDR1 is SGHVS and CDR2 is FQNEAQ. Trimming took off 1 base at V and 4 bases at J, with 16 bases between the two ends. CDR3 length: 16 amino acids. The DNA of the CDR3 is TGTGCCAGCAGCTTAGACCCCCCGGGACCACCAGAGACCCAGTACTTC. It is translated as CASSLDPPGPPETQYF.

On this clonotype: With a much larger clone just one base away, this may be a read error. This chain connects TRBV28 to TRBJ2-7; 8 bases line up with TRBD2. CDR3 length: 16 amino acids. Germline assignment: CDR1 MDHEN and CDR2 SYDVKM. After removal of 5 bases from V and 5 bases from J, the junction contained 14 bases not matched to a gene. CDR3 sequence: CASSPPGLAFSDEQYF. The CDR3 nucleotides are TGTGCCAGCAGTCCCCCTGGACTAGCTTTTTCGGACGAGCAGTACTTC. The variable domain in full, completed from reference TRBV28 and TRBJ2-7, reads DVKVTQSSRYLVKRTGEKVFLECVQDMDHENMFWYRQDPGLGLRLIYFSYDVKMKEKGDIPEGYSVSREKKERFSLILESASTNQTSMYLCASSPPGLAFSDEQYFGPGTRLTVT.

The table lists this clonotype with many counts. V usage is TRBV12-3 or TRBV12-4 and J usage is TRBJ2-3, with TRBD2 matching over 13 bases. V lost 6 bases, J lost 4 bases, and 7 bases stayed unmatched. The CDR3 consists of 16 residues. The CDR3 sequence is CASSRTSGRIADTQYF. The CDR3 coding sequence is TGTGCCAGCAGCCGGACTAGCGGGAGAATCGCAGATACGCAGTATTTT.

The table lists this clonotype with a few counts. The rearrangement joins TRBV19 to TRBJ1-2; D unresolved. The V end was cut by 6 bases, the J end by 3 bases, with 11 bases between. This CDR3 comprises 13 residues. Germline V gives CDR1 LNHDA, CDR2 SQIVND (reference sequence). Here the CDR3 reads CASSDLRDYGYTF. CDR3 bases: TGTGCCAGTAGCGACTTAAGGGACTATGGCTACACCTTC.

As concerns this clonotype: Since a much larger clone is just one base distant, this may be a read error. V gene TRBV11-2 combines with J gene TRBJ1-5, with D unclear. V was shortened by 6 bases and J by 2 bases, with 11 bases between the two germline ends. In germline, CDR1 is SGHAT, CDR2 FQNNGV. This CDR3 contains 14 residues. The CDR3 loop is CASSRDNCNQPQHF. The CDR3 DNA reads TGTGCCAGCAGTCGGGATAATTGCAATCAGCCCCAGCATTTT.

This clonotype was seen many times. V gene TRBV6-1 combines with J gene TRBJ2-7; D is unresolved. The length of the CDR3 is 13 residues. The V end was cut by 2 bases, the J end by 3 bases, with 8 bases between. Looked up from germline, CDR1 is MNHNS and CDR2 is SASEGT. In DNA, the CDR3 is TGTGCCAGCAGTGAAAGGATCGGCTACGAGCAGTACTTC. This gives the protein CASSERIGYEQYF.

This clonotype has at least ten counts. V is TRBV11-2 and J is TRBJ2-5; D is unclear. This CDR3 spans 15 amino acids. The V gene's germline CDR1 is SGHAT and CDR2 FQNNGV. V lost 2 bases and J lost 1, with 11 bases in between. For the CDR3, the DNA is TGTGCCAGCAGCTTACTCGACAACCTCCAAGAGACCCAGTACTTC. As protein: CASSLLDNLQETQYF.

This clonotype was seen at least ten times. The rearrangement joins TRBV19 to TRBJ1-2; 7 positions match TRBD1. CDR1 and CDR2 from the germline V gene are LNHDA and SQIVND (reference sequence). V shed 7 bases and J 1 base; nucleotides not matched to a gene: 18. This CDR3 is built from 18 residues. CDR3 DNA sequence: TGTGCCAGTACCCCCGGGACAGCTTATGGATCAGTTAACTATGGCTACACCTTC. Residues: CASTPGTAYGSVNYGYTF.

This clonotype was seen ten or more times. The chain joins TRBV28 to TRBJ1-2; 9 positions agree with TRBD1. Germline V gene lookup returns CDR1 MDHEN and CDR2 SYDVKM. The CDR3 covers 14 residues. With V trimmed by 10 bases and J by 7 bases, 13 bases remained unmatched. CDR3 residues: CAIRSMGQGAGYTF. The CDR3 DNA reads TGTGCCATCCGGTCGATGGGACAGGGCGCTGGCTACACCTTC.

The table lists this clonotype with many counts. V and J are TRBV19 and TRBJ2-1, with D possibly being TRBD2 (6 bases). V lost 5 bases to trimming and J lost 14 bases, with 22 bases between them. Germline-derived CDR1 and CDR2 are LNHDA and SQIVND (reference sequence). The CDR3 totals 14 residues. For the CDR3, the DNA is TGTGCCAGTAGTGAAGCGCGTGCGGGGAGTAGTGAGTTCTTC. Its translation: CASSEARAGSSEFF.

This clonotype was seen many times. The rearrangement uses TRBV6-2 or TRBV6-3 and TRBJ2-2; D remains unclear. The CDR3 extends over 13 amino acids. Trimming left V 5 bases short and J 3 bases short, with 7 bases between. Germline CDR1 MNHEY, CDR2 SVGEGT. The CDR3 sequence is CASSETDTGELFF. CDR3 coding DNA: TGTGCCAGCAGTGAGACTGACACCGGGGAGCTGTTTTTT.